This is a list of T cell receptor beta chains from one sample in a study of shared clonotypes between healthy human individuals. The method was immunoSEQ multiplex PCR; TCRdb's version includes in-frame clones alone and lacks a portion of them. The sample holds about 1 million clones, approximately 72% seen once. The material sequenced was memory CD4+ T cells sorted from blood. These receptors all stem from a man between 18 and 35 years old in good health. Each CDR3 is given with its conserved first and last residue. Fields, in order: V gene, clone size, D gene, J gene, CDR3 protein, CDR3 DNA. D genes are given only for firm matches. Size tells how often a clone was seen (once, few, many) or the class of an expanded clone, and some rows leave it out.

V gene: TRBV9; clone size: -; D gene: -; J gene: TRBJ2-3; CDR3 protein: CASTKNALWDTQYF; CDR3 DNA: TGTGCCAGCACCAAAAACGCACTCTGGGATACGCAGTATTTT
V gene: TRBV28; clone size: -; D gene: -; J gene: TRBJ1-3; CDR3 protein: CASSLVSSGNTIYF; CDR3 DNA: TGTGCCAGCAGTTTGGTCAGCTCTGGAAACACCATATATTTT
V gene: TRBV7-6; clone size: few; D gene: -; J gene: TRBJ2-5; CDR3 protein: CASSLNLGETQYF; CDR3 DNA: TGTGCCAGCAGCTTGAACCTTGGGGAGACCCAGTACTTC
V gene: TRBV2; clone size: -; D gene: TRBD2; J gene: TRBJ2-7; CDR3 protein: CASSSGRSSYEQYF; CDR3 DNA: TGTGCCAGCAGTAGCGGGAGGAGCTCCTACGAGCAGTACTTC
V gene: TRBV5-4; clone size: -; D gene: TRBD2; J gene: TRBJ2-5; CDR3 protein: CASRTGTSGRQETQYF; CDR3 DNA: TGTGCCAGCCGCACCGGGACTAGCGGGCGCCAAGAGACCCAGTACTTC
V gene: TRBV5-1; clone size: few; D gene: -; J gene: TRBJ1-5; CDR3 protein: CASSLAGGQPQHF; CDR3 DNA: TGCGCCAGCAGCTTGGCCGGGGGTCAGCCCCAGCATTTT
V gene: TRBV5-1; clone size: -; D gene: -; J gene: TRBJ2-3; CDR3 protein: CASSRGSWSTDTQYF; CDR3 DNA: TGCGCCAGCAGCCGGGGGAGTTGGAGCACAGATACGCAGTATTTT
V gene: TRBV7-9; clone size: -; D gene: -; J gene: TRBJ2-2; CDR3 protein: CASSRGGTGELFF; CDR3 DNA: TGTGCCAGCAGTAGAGGCGGTACCGGGGAGCTGTTTTTT
V gene: TRBV10-3; clone size: few; D gene: -; J gene: TRBJ1-1; CDR3 protein: CAISELVLTEAFF; CDR3 DNA: TGTGCCATCAGTGAGTTAGTTCTGACTGAAGCTTTCTTT
V gene: TRBV5-1; clone size: -; D gene: TRBD2; J gene: TRBJ2-1; CDR3 protein: CASSLEVSSGRGSSYNEQFF; CDR3 DNA: TGCGCCAGCAGCTTGGAAGTATCTAGCGGGAGGGGGAGCTCCTACAATGAGCAGTTCTTC
V gene: TRBV30; clone size: -; D gene: -; J gene: TRBJ2-5; CDR3 protein: CASTYRMETQYF; CDR3 DNA: TGTGCCTCGACGTATAGGATGGAGACCCAGTACTTC
V gene: TRBV7-9; clone size: -; D gene: TRBD1; J gene: TRBJ2-5; CDR3 protein: CASSQGQGEETQYF; CDR3 DNA: TGTGCCAGCAGCCAGGGACAGGGGGAAGAGACCCAGTACTTC
V gene: TRBV5-1; clone size: -; D gene: TRBD1; J gene: TRBJ1-1; CDR3 protein: CASSLGDRSNTEAFF; CDR3 DNA: TGCGCCAGCAGCTTGGGGGACAGAAGTAACACTGAAGCTTTCTTT